The present entry profiles one T cell receptor (beta chain) with its context. These data come from a study of cytomegalovirus exposure and HLA in healthy donors. Primers for the PCR totalled 60 Vbeta and 13 Jbeta. Here immunoSEQ multiplex PCR was the method, and the copy in TCRdb shows in-frame clones only, minus some. The sample holds some 130,000 clones, approximately 85% seen once. V lost 4 bases, J lost 4 bases, and 13 bases lay in between. CDR1 is GTSNPN and CDR2 is SVGIG in the germline V gene (reference sequence). This CDR3 has 13 residues. The sequence derives from a woman between 50 and 59 years old in good health and CMV-seropositive. The rearrangement links TRBV30 to TRBJ1-1; D not certain. Input material: PBMCs. The CDR3 sequence: CAWKLIWSTEAFF. DNA of the CDR3: TGTGCCTGGAAACTGATATGGTCCACTGAAGCTTTCTTT.